Below are 10 T cell receptor beta chains sequenced from a single sample in a study of T cell responses to AZD1222 COVID-19 vaccine. Clones were sequenced by immunoSEQ multiplex PCR, and TCRdb holds only the in-frame ones, with some missing. The table records about 140,000 clones, roughly 90% of them present only once. The sample was peripheral blood, taken on day 0 of AZD1222 vaccination. The source of these receptors is an adult in good health.

This clone was seen more than once but under ten times. J is TRBJ1-1 and V is TRBV29-1; possible D gene TRBD1, 5 bases. From germline, CDR1 is SQVTM and CDR2 ANQGSEA. Trimming shortened V by 6 bases and J by 2 bases, and 13 bases separated the two germline ends. The CDR3 consists of 13 residues. As DNA, the CDR3 is TGCAGCGTCGGGGAGACAGCTAACACTGAAGCTTTCTTT. This sequence encodes CSVGETANTEAFF.

The genes are TRBV2 and TRBJ2-7; TRBD2 matches at 7 bases. Germline CDR1 is SNHLY and CDR2 is FYNNEI. The CDR3 totals 14 residues. The J segment lost 0 bases and the V segment lost 4 bases, leaving 3 bases of the junction unmatched. The CDR3 DNA reads as TGTGCCAGCAGTGGCAGCGGGAACTCCTACGAGCAGTACTTC. It yields the protein CASSGSGNSYEQYF. Combining the CDR3 with reference TRBV2 and TRBJ2-7 gives the whole variable domain EPEVTQTPSHQVTQMGQEVILRCVPISNHLYFYWYRQILGQKVEFLVSFYNNEISEKSEIFDDQFSVERPDGSNFTLKIRSTKLEDSAMYFCASSGSGNSYEQYFGPGTRLTVT.

The chain couples TRBV7-2 to TRBJ1-3; D gene unclear. Germline V CDR1 and CDR2: SGHTA, FQGNSA. This CDR3 contains 16 residues. The V end was cut by 0 bases, the J end by 4 bases, with 13 bases between. CDR3 loop: CASSLAMATVGNTIYF. DNA for the CDR3: TGTGCCAGCAGCTTAGCGATGGCTACAGTAGGAAACACCATATATTTT.

This chain uses TRBV7-9 with TRBJ2-3; D may be TRBD2 (5 bases). Trimming stripped 5 bases from V and 2 bases from J, with 14 bases between. Germline V gene data show CDR1 as SEHNR and CDR2 as FQNEAQ (reference sequence). The CDR3 spans 15 residues. This CDR3 reads CASSELVSPTDTQYF. Here the CDR3 DNA reads TGTGCCAGCAGCGAACTAGTTTCCCCCACAGATACGCAGTATTTT.

The V call is TRBV29-1, the J call TRBJ2-3; weak D call: TRBD1 (5 bases). CDR1 is SQVTM, CDR2 ANQGSEA, per germline. The V end was cut by 4 bases, the J end by 5 bases, with 10 bases between. The length of the CDR3 is 12 residues. CDR3 region: CSVVRAVDTQYF. For the CDR3, the DNA is TGCAGCGTTGTCAGGGCCGTAGATACGCAGTATTTT.

The CDR3 spells CASSSRGYNEQFF. The CDR3 DNA follows: TGTGCCAGCAGTTCGCGAGGTTACAATGAGCAGTTCTTC. This chain connects TRBV6-5 to TRBJ2-1; D not certain. The CDR3 has 13 residues. V shed 4 bases and J shed 4 bases, with 8 bases lying between them. Germline lookup yields CDR1 MNHEY and CDR2 SVGAGI.

This clone was recorded only once. CDR3 sequence reads: CASSHNSNSGNTIYF. In DNA form, the CDR3 reads TGCGCCAGCAGCCATAACAGCAACTCTGGAAACACCATATATTTT. This sequence joins TRBV4-3 and TRBJ1-3, with D unclear. Deletions cut 3 bases from V and 0 bases from J, with 9 bases between. Per the germline V gene, CDR1 is LGHNA and CDR2 is YSLEER. This CDR3 has 15 amino acids.

This clone is a singleton in its sample. The junction departs from the called germline gene at one end, perhaps through a read error. This chain links TRBV6-5 with TRBJ2-1; D call uncertain. CDR3 length: 14 residues. The germline V gene has CDR1 MNHEY and CDR2 SVGAGI. The CDR3 protein is CASSDSFEVGEQFF. CDR3 sequence (DNA): TGTGCCAGCAGTGACTCGTTTGAGGTGGGTGAGCAGTTCTTC.

This clone appeared a few times. The chain has TRBV7-9 and TRBJ2-7; D may correspond to TRBD1 or TRBD2 (5 bases each). Germline-derived CDR1 and CDR2 are SEHNR and FQNEAQ (reference sequence). V lost 5 bases and J 5 bases, leaving 16 bases between the germline ends. CDR3 size: 14 residues. CDR3 loop: CASSAGGLWDEQYF. The CDR3 DNA reads as TGTGCCAGCAGCGCTGGGGGTCTTTGGGACGAGCAGTACTTC.

J is TRBJ2-5 and V is TRBV6-5; D may match TRBD1 or TRBD2 (5 bases each). Germline V gene sequence: CDR1 MNHEY, CDR2 SVGAGI. The CDR3 totals 13 residues. Trimming pared 2 bases from V and 3 bases from J, leaving 7 bases between. The CDR3 sequence is CASSYGGEETQYF. The CDR3 nucleotides read TGTGCCAGCAGTTACGGGGGTGAAGAGACCCAGTACTTC.